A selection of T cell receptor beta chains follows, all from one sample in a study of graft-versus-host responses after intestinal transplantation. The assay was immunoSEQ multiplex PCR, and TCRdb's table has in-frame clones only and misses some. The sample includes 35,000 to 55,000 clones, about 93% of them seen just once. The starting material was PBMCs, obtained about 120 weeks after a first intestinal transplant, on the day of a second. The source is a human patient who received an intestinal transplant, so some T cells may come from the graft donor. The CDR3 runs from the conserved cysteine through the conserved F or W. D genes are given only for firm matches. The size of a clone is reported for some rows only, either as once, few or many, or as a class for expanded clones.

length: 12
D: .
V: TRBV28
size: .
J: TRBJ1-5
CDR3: CASRLGDQPQHF
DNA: TGTGCCAGCAGACTAGGGGATCAGCCCCAGCATTTT

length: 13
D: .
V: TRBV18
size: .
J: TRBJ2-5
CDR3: CASSRLPGETQYF
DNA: TGTGCCAGCTCAAGACTACCCGGGGAGACCCAGTACTTC

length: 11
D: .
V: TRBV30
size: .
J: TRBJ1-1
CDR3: CAWSVGRGAFF
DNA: TGTGCCTGGAGTGTAGGGCGGGGAGCTTTCTTT

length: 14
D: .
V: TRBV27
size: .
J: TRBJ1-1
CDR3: CASSLRPANTEAFF
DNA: TGTGCCAGCAGTTTGAGACCGGCGAACACTGAAGCTTTCTTT

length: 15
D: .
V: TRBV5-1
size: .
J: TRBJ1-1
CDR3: CASSSRTDLNTEAFF
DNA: TGCGCCAGCAGCTCGAGGACAGATCTGAACACTGAAGCTTTCTTT

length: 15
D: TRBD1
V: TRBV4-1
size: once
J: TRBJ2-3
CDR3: CASNDRGVGTDTQYF
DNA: TGCGCCAGCAACGACAGGGGGGTTGGAACAGATACGCAGTATTTT

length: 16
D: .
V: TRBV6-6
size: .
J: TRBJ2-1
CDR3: CASSAPRGGRPNEQFF
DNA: TGTGCCAGCAGTGCGCCGCGGGGCGGTAGACCCAATGAGCAGTTCTTC

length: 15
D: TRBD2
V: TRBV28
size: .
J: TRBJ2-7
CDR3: CASSFFSLAGDEQYF
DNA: TGTGCCAGCAGTTTCTTTAGTCTAGCGGGAGACGAGCAGTACTTC

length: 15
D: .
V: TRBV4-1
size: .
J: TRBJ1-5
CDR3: CASSQEQDRNQPQHF
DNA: TGCGCCAGCAGCCAAGAACAGGACAGAAATCAGCCCCAGCATTTT

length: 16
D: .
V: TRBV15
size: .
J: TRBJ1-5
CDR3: CATSRDAGRGAQPQHF
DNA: TGTGCCACCAGCAGAGATGCGGGGAGGGGGGCTCAGCCCCAGCATTTT

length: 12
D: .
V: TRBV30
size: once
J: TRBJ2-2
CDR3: CAWSGGAGELFF
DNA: TGTGCCTGGAGTGGCGGGGCCGGGGAGCTGTTTTTT

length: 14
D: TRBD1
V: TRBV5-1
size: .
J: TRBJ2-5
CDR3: CASSEGTGEETQYF
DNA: TGCGCCAGCAGCGAAGGGACAGGGGAAGAGACCCAGTACTTC

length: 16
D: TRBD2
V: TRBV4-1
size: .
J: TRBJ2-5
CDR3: CASSQEGLAGQETQYF
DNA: TGCGCCAGCAGCCAAGAGGGCCTAGCGGGGCAAGAGACCCAGTACTTC

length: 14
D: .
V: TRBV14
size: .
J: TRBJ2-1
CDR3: CASSQGQAGNEQFF
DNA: TGTGCCAGCAGCCAAGGACAGGCCGGGAATGAGCAGTTCTTC

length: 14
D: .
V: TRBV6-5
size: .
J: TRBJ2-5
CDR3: CASKSMGRQETQYF
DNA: TGTGCCAGCAAGTCGATGGGCAGGCAAGAGACCCAGTACTTC

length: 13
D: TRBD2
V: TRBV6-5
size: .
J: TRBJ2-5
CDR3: CASSYRGGETQYF
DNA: TGTGCCAGCAGTTACCGGGGGGGAGAGACCCAGTACTTC

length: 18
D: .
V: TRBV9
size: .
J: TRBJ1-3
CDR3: CASSVMPQGRSSGNTIYF
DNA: TGTGCCAGCAGCGTAATGCCGCAGGGAAGAAGCTCTGGAAACACCATATATTTT

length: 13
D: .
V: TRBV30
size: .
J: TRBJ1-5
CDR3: CAWSWGEYQPQHF
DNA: TGTGCCTGGAGCTGGGGGGAGTATCAGCCCCAGCATTTT

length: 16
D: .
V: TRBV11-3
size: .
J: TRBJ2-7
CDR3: CASSLEWTGARGEQYF
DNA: TGTGCCAGCAGCTTAGAATGGACGGGAGCCCGGGGCGAGCAGTACTTC

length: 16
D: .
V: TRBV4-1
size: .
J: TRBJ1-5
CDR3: CASSQDSGRVTQPQHF
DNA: TGCGCCAGCAGCCAAGATTCCGGCAGGGTCACTCAGCCCCAGCATTTT

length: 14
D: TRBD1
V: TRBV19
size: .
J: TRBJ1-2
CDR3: CASSRDRTYYGYTF
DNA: TGTGCCAGTAGCCGGGACAGAACTTACTATGGCTACACCTTC

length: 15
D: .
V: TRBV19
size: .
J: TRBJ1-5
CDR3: CASSTGGSGNQPQHF
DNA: TGTGCCAGTAGTACGGGCGGGTCTGGCAATCAGCCCCAGCATTTT

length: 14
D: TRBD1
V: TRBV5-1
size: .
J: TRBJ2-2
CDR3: CASSVQGATGELFF
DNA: TGCGCCAGCAGCGTACAGGGGGCCACCGGGGAGCTGTTTTTT

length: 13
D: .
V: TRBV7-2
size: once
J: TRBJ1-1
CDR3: CASSLGLAPFPFF
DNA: TGTGCCAGCAGCTTAGGGTTGGCCCCGTTTCCTTTCTTT

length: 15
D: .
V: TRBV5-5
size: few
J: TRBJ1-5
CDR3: CASSLGAGGGQPQHF
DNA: TGTGCCAGCAGCTTGGGGGCAGGCGGGGGTCAGCCCCAGCATTTT

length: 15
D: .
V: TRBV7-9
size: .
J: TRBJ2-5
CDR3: CASSLQVGGEETQYF
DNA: TGTGCCAGCAGCTTGCAGGTTGGCGGAGAAGAGACCCAGTACTTC

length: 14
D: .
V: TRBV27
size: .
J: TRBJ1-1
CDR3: CASSLRRTYTEAFF
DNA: TGTGCCAGCAGCCTCCGGCGGACCTACACTGAAGCTTTCTTT

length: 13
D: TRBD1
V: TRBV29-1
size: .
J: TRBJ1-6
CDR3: CSVGQGLNSPLHF
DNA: TGCAGCGTTGGACAGGGCCTAAATTCACCCCTCCACTTT

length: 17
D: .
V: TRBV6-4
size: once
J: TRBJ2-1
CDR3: CASSDSGGAGPYNEQFF
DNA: TGTGCCAGCAGTGACTCGGGGGGAGCGGGCCCATACAATGAGCAGTTCTTC

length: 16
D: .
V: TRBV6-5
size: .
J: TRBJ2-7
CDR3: CASSYSNRLRSGEQYF
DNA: TGTGCCAGCAGTTACTCCAACAGGCTACGGTCGGGCGAGCAGTACTTC

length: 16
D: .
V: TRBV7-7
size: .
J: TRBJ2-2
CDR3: CASSPPGGLNTGELFF
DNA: TGTGCTAGCAGCCCGCCTGGGGGATTGAACACCGGGGAGCTGTTTTTT

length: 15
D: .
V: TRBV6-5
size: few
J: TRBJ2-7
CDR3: CASSYSSSQGYEQYF
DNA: TGTGCCAGCAGTTACTCGAGCTCCCAGGGCTACGAGCAGTACTTC

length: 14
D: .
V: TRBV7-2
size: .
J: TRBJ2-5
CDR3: CASSQASSRETQYF
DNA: TGTGCCAGCAGCCAAGCCTCTAGCAGGGAGACCCAGTACTTC

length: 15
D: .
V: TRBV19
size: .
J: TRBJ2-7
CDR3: CASSIAASRYYEQYF
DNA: TGTGCCAGTAGTATAGCGGCGAGCCGATACTACGAGCAGTACTTC

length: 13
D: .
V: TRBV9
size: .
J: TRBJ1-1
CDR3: CASSAYPGVEAFF
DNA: TGTGCCAGCAGCGCCTATCCGGGAGTTGAAGCTTTCTTT

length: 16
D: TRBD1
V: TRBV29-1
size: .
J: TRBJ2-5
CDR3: CSVEGKTGGRGETQYF
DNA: TGCAGCGTTGAAGGCAAGACAGGGGGCAGAGGGGAGACCCAGTACTTC

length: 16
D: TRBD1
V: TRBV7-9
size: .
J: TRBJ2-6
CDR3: CASSQDRHSGANVLTF
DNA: TGTGCCAGCAGCCAGGACAGGCACTCTGGGGCCAACGTCCTGACTTTC

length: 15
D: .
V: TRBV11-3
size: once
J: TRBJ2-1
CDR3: CASSLYGGSYNEQFF
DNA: TGTGCCAGCAGCTTATATGGCGGCTCCTACAATGAGCAGTTCTTC

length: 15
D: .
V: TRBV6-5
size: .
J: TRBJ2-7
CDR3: CASSYQTPLAYEQYF
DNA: TGTGCCAGCAGCTACCAGACTCCTCTAGCCTACGAGCAGTACTTC

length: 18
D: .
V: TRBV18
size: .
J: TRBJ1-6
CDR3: CASSPGNSRAKGSSPLHF
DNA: TGTGCCAGCTCACCAGGTAACTCCCGGGCCAAAGGGAGTTCACCCCTCCACTTT

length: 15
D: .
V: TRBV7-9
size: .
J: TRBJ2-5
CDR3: CASSLMGGGQETQYF
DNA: TGTGCCAGCAGCTTAATGGGAGGGGGACAAGAGACCCAGTACTTC

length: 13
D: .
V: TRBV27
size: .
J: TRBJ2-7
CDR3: CASSLSLFYEQYF
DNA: TGTGCCAGCAGTTTATCTCTGTTTTACGAGCAGTACTTC

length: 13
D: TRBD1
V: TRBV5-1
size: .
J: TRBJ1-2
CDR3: CASSLDRGYGYTF
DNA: TGCGCCAGCAGCTTGGACAGGGGCTATGGCTACACCTTC

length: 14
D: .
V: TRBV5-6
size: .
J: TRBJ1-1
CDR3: CASSLDWVNTEAFF
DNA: TGTGCCAGCAGCTTGGATTGGGTAAACACTGAAGCTTTCTTT

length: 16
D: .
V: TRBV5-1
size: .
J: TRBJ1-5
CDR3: CASSLAPGAGNQPQHF
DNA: TGCGCCAGCAGCTTGGCGCCCGGGGCTGGCAATCAGCCCCAGCATTTT

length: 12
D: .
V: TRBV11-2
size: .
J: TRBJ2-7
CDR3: CASSSAGYEQYF
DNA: TGTGCCAGCAGCTCTGCCGGCTACGAGCAGTACTTC

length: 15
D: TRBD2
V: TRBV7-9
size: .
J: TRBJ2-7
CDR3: CASSSQGLGTYEQYF
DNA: TGTGCCAGCAGCTCCCAGGGACTAGGAACCTACGAGCAGTACTTC

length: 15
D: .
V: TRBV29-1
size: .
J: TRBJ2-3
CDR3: CSVEMGRFKADTQYF
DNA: TGCAGCGTTGAAATGGGCAGGTTTAAGGCAGATACGCAGTATTTT

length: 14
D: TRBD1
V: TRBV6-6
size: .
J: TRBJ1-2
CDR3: CASSYSRQGGGYTF
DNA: TGTGCCAGCAGTTACTCGAGACAGGGTGGCGGCTACACCTTC

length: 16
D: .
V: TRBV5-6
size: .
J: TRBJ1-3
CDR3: CASSLGLRGSGNTIYF
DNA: TGTGCCAGCAGCTTGGGTTTACGGGGCTCTGGAAACACCATATATTTT

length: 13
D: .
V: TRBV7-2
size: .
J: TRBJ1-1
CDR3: CASSFSGLSKAFF
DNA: TGTGCCAGCAGCTTCTCAGGGTTGAGTAAAGCTTTCTTT

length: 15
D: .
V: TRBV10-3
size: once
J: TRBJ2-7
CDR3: CAISDLQGVSYEQYF
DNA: TGTGCCATCAGTGACCTACAGGGTGTCTCCTACGAGCAGTACTTC

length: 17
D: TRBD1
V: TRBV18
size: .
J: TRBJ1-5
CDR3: CASSLRDRGSSNQPQHF
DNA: TGTGCCAGCTCACTCCGGGACAGGGGGAGTAGCAATCAGCCCCAGCATTTT